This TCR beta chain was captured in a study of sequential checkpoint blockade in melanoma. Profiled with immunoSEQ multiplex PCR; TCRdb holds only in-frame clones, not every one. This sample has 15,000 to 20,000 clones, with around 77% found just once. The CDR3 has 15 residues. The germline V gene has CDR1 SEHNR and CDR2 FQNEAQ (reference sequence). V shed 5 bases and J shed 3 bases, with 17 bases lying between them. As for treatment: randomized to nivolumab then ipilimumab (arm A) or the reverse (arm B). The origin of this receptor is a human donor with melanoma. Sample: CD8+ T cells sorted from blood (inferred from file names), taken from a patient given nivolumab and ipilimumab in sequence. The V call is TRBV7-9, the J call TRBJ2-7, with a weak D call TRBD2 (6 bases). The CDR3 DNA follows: TGTGCCAGCAGCCTTACTGTGGGACTGCACTACGAGCAGTACTTC. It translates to CASSLTVGLHYEQYF.